This passage covers 18 T cell receptor beta chains from one sample sequenced in a study of beta chain features in type 1 diabetes. All of the isolated RNA was reverse transcribed, so expressed TCRB transcripts were sequenced. Here immunoSEQ multiplex PCR was the method, and the copy in TCRdb shows in-frame clones only, minus some. The sample contains 450,000 or so clones, about an eighth of which appear only once. Sequencing used naive CD4+ T cells from blood. All receptors come from a woman aged 18-35 years in good health.

This clone occurred a few times. The chain combines TRBV7-9 with TRBJ2-4; weak D call: TRBD1 (6 bases). Per the germline V gene, CDR1 is SEHNR and CDR2 is FQNEAQ (reference sequence). V lost 4 bases to trimming and J lost 7 bases, with 26 bases between them. The CDR3 runs to 18 residues. CDR3 residues: CASSSRRSQGTVHNIQYF. CDR3 nucleotide sequence: TGTGCCAGCAGCTCCCGTAGGTCGCAGGGGACGGTTCATAACATTCAGTACTTC.

This clone was counted a few times. The rearrangement links TRBV5-6 to TRBJ2-7; 7 positions match TRBD1. The CDR3 is made up of 14 amino acids. Trimming at V came to 5 bases and at J to 2 bases, leaving 7 bases not matched to a gene. Germline assignment: CDR1 SGHDT and CDR2 YYEEEE. CDR3 protein: CASRLQGRAYEQYF. The CDR3 DNA reads TGTGCCAGCAGGTTACAGGGGAGAGCCTACGAGCAGTACTTC.

The table lists this clone with a few counts. The V call is TRBV18, the J call TRBJ1-5; TRBD1 is a possible D gene (6 bases). Trimming shortened V by 4 bases and J by 6 bases, and 19 bases separated the two germline ends. This CDR3 has 16 residues. Germline CDR1 reads KGHSH; CDR2 reads LQKENI. The CDR3: CASSQRDLGGGQPQHF. The CDR3 DNA is TGTGCCAGCTCACAGCGGGATTTGGGGGGCGGTCAGCCCCAGCATTTT.

Only a few counts were recorded for this clone. This sequence joins TRBV30 and TRBJ1-2; D is unresolved. V dropped 0 bases and J dropped 7 bases, with 12 bases sitting between them. This CDR3 is 13 amino acids long. Germline CDR1 GTSNPN, CDR2 SVGIG (reference sequence). This CDR3 is CAWSVRVVGGYTF. The CDR3 DNA is TGTGCCTGGAGTGTTAGGGTAGTTGGTGGCTACACCTTC.

This chain joins TRBV5-1 and TRBJ2-3, with 7 nucleotides matching TRBD2. The V and J ends lost 4 bases and 5 bases, in that order; junction bases with no gene match: 10. CDR1 and CDR2 (germline): SGHRS, YFSETQ. The CDR3 is made up of 15 amino acids. The CDR3 nucleotides read TGCGCCAGCAGCCCGACTAGCACCGCAGGAGATACGCAGTATTTT. As protein: CASSPTSTAGDTQYF.

J is TRBJ1-2 and V is TRBV29-1, with 12 nucleotides matching TRBD1. Germline CDR1 and CDR2: SQVTM and ANQGSEA. Losses at the gene ends were 8 bases for V and 4 bases for J; bases not matched to a gene: 11. The CDR3 has 15 amino acids. DNA for the CDR3: TGCAGCATCCGGGACAGGGGGCGGAGGGGCTATGGCTACACCTTC. Translated: CSIRDRGRRGYGYTF.

The chain combines TRBV2 with TRBJ2-4; D is perhaps TRBD2 (6 bases). The V gene's germline CDR1 is SNHLY and CDR2 FYNNEI. V was shortened by 3 bases and J by 0 bases, with 9 bases between the two germline ends. The CDR3 loop spans 15 amino acids. The CDR3 DNA follows: TGTGCCAGCAGTGATTGGGGGGTAGCCAAAAACATTCAGTACTTC. Its protein is CASSDWGVAKNIQYF.

This clone was detected a few times. The chain employs TRBV19 and TRBJ1-6; D unresolved. Trimming pared 0 bases from V and 11 bases from J, leaving 14 bases between. Germline CDR1 and CDR2: LNHDA and SQIVND (reference sequence). This CDR3 region has 15 residues. CDR3 DNA sequence: TGTGCCAGTAGTATAGACGGCGGTCGGGAGCCACCCCTCCACTTT. Encoded protein: CASSIDGGREPPLHF.

The chain employs TRBV29-1 and TRBJ1-4, with D hard to call. CDR1 and CDR2 from the germline V gene are SQVTM and ANQGSEA. There are 12 residues in the CDR3. Deletions cut 4 bases from V and 8 bases from J, with 11 bases between. The CDR3 coding sequence is TGCAGCGTTGTAACGGACCGGGAAAAACTGTTTTTT. It translates to CSVVTDREKLFF.

This clone was picked up a small number of times. This chain links TRBV4-3 with TRBJ2-3; the match to TRBD2 covers 7 bases. V shed 0 bases, J shed 6 bases, and the junction held 6 bases outside the gene matches. CDR1 is LGHNA, CDR2 YSLEER, per germline. This CDR3 region has 15 residues. The DNA for the CDR3 is TGCGCCAGCAGCCAAGATCATCTAGCGGCCGATACGCAGTATTTT. The encoded protein is CASSQDHLAADTQYF.

In DNA, the CDR3 is TGTGCCAGCAGCTTCGACAGGGGTAATGCAGCTTTCTTT. This translates into CASSFDRGNAAFF. This sequence joins TRBV6-5 and TRBJ1-1, with 8 bases identical to TRBD1. Germline CDR1 and CDR2: MNHEY and SVGAGI. CDR3 length: 13 residues. J gave up 10 bases and V 6 bases, and 10 bases lay outside the gene matches.

This clone turned up a few times. This chain connects TRBV27 to TRBJ1-2, with D tentatively TRBD1 (6 bases). There are 15 residues in the CDR3. The germline CDR1 and CDR2 sequences are MNHEY and SMNVEV (reference sequence). The V end was cut by 8 bases, the J end by 7 bases, with 23 bases between. The CDR3 protein is CASSYRPDSRGGYTF. The CDR3 nucleotides read TGTGCCAGCTCATACCGCCCAGACAGCAGGGGTGGCTACACCTTC.

This clone was found a few times. In DNA, the CDR3 is TGCGCCAGCAGCCAAGAGGTTACTCGGAGCTCCTACAATGAGCAGTTCTTC. This codes for CASSQEVTRSSYNEQFF. The chain is built from TRBV4-3 and TRBJ2-1; D is undetermined. There are 17 residues in the CDR3. CDR1 is LGHNA and CDR2 is YSLEER in the germline V gene. V was shortened by 0 bases and J by 0 bases, with 12 bases between the two germline ends.

This clone was seen only a few times. V is TRBV15 and J is TRBJ1-6, with D perhaps matching TRBD1 (5 bases). Germline CDR1 is LNHNV and CDR2 is YYDKDF (reference sequence). V was shortened by 2 bases and J by 10 bases, with 12 bases between the two germline ends. The CDR3 contains 14 residues. In DNA form, the CDR3 reads TGTGCCACCAGCAGATTTCAGGGTAACTCACCCCTCCACTTT. Encoded protein: CATSRFQGNSPLHF.

The rearrangement joins TRBV9 to TRBJ1-3, with D unresolved. The CDR3 is made up of 14 amino acids. Germline V gene data show CDR1 as SGDLS and CDR2 as YYNGEE. V was trimmed by 3 bases and J by 0 bases, leaving 7 bases between them. The CDR3 here is CASSDSSSGNTIYF. CDR3 nucleotide sequence: TGTGCCAGCAGCGACAGCAGCTCTGGAAACACCATATATTTT.

The rearrangement joins TRBV4-1 to TRBJ2-3; D is undetermined. This CDR3 region has 17 residues. V was pared by 4 bases and J by 4 bases, with 21 bases between. Germline V gene sequence: CDR1 MGHRA, CDR2 YSYEKL. Here the CDR3 reads CASSRQASFATADTQYF. In DNA, the CDR3 is TGCGCCAGCAGCCGCCAGGCCTCTTTTGCAACAGCAGATACGCAGTATTTT.

The V call is TRBV7-2, the J call TRBJ2-1; D ambiguous. This CDR3 is 13 amino acids long. Germline V gene lookup returns CDR1 SGHTA and CDR2 FQGNSA. The V and J ends lost 3 bases and 4 bases respectively, with 7 bases between them. CDR3 protein: CASSFTRYNEQFF. The CDR3 DNA reads TGTGCCAGCAGCTTTACCAGATACAATGAGCAGTTCTTC.

Only a few counts were recorded for this clone. This rearrangement joins TRBV30 to TRBJ2-1; the D gene could be TRBD1 or TRBD2 (6 bases each). The CDR3 extends over 13 amino acids. Germline-derived CDR1 and CDR2 are GTSNPN and SVGIG (reference sequence). The germline V and J ends were trimmed by 2 bases and 12 bases, with 17 bases remaining between them. As DNA, the CDR3 is TGTGCCTGGAGTATCCCCGGGGGCAGTGTGCAGTTCTTC. Translating gives CAWSIPGGSVQFF.